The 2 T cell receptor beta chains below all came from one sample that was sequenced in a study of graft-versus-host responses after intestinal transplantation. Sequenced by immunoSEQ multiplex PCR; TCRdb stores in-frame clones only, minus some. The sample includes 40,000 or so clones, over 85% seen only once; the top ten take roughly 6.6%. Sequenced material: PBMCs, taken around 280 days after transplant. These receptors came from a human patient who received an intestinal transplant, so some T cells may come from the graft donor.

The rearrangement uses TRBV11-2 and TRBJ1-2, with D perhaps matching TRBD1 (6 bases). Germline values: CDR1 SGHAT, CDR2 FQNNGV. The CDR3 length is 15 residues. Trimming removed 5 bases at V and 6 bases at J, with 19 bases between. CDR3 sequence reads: CASSREIGGDNGYTF. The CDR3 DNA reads TGTGCCAGCAGCCGGGAAATAGGGGGGGACAATGGCTACACCTTC.

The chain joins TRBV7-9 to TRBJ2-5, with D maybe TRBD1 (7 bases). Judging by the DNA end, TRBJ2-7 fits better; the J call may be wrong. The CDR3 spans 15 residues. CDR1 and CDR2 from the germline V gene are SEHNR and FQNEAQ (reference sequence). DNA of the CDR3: TGTGCCAGCAGCTCCGGCGGGACAGCCTCCTACGAGCAGTACTTC. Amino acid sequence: CASSSGGTASYEQYF.